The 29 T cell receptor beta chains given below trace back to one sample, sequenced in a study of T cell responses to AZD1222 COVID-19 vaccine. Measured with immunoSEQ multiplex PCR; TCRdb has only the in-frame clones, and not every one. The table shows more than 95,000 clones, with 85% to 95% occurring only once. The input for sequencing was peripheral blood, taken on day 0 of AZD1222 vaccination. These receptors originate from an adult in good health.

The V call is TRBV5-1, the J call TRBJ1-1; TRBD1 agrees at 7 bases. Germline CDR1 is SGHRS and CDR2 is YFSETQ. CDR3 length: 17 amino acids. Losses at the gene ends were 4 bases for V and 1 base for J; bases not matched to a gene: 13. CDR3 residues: CASSPWARGDENTEAFF. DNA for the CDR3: TGCGCCAGCAGCCCCTGGGCCAGGGGGGACGAGAACACTGAAGCTTTCTTT.

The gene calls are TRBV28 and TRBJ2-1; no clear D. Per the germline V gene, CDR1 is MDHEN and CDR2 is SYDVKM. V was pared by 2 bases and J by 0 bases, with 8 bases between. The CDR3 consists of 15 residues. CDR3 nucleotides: TGTGCCAGCAGTTTAATGGACCGCTCCTACAATGAGCAGTTCTTC. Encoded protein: CASSLMDRSYNEQFF.

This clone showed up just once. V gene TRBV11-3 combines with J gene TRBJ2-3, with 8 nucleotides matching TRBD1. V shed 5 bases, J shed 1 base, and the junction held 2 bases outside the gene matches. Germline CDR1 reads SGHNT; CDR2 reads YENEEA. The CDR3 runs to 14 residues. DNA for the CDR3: TGTGCCAGCAGCATCAGGGGGCGCACAGATACGCAGTATTTT. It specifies CASSIRGRTDTQYF.

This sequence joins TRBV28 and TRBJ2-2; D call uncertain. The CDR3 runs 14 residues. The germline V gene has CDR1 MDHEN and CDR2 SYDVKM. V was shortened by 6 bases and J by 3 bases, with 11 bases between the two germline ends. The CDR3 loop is CASRLAGDTGELFF. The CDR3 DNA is TGTGCCAGCAGGTTAGCCGGAGACACCGGGGAGCTGTTTTTT.

CDR3 sequence reads: CASSPRDGRETQYF. CDR3 nucleotides: TGTGCCAGCAGCCCCCGGGACGGGCGAGAGACCCAGTACTTC. The chain combines TRBV3-1 (or the pseudogene TRBV3-2) with TRBJ2-5; D tentatively fits TRBD1 or TRBD2 (5 bases each). V was cut by 4 bases and J by 4 bases, with 13 bases left in between. CDR1 and CDR2 (germline): LGHDT, YNNKEL (reference sequence). CDR3 length: 14 amino acids.

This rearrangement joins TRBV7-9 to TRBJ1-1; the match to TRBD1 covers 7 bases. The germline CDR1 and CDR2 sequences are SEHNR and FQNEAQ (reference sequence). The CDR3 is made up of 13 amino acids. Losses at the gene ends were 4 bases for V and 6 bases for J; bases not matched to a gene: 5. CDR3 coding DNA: TGTGCCAGCAGCTCTTTCCAGGGGGCTGAAGCTTTCTTT. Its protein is CASSSFQGAEAFF.

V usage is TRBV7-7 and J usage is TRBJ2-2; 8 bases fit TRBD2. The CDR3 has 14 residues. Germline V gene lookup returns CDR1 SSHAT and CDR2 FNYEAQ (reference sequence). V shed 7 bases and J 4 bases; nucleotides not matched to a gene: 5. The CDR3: CASTERGGTGELFF. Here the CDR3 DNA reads TGTGCCAGCACCGAACGGGGGGGCACCGGGGAGCTGTTTTTT.

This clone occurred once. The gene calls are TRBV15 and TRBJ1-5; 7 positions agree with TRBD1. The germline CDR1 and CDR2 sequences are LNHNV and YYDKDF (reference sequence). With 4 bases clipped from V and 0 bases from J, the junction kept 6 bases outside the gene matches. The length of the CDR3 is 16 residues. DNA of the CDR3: TGTGCCACCAGCACTGGGACAGTTAATAGCAATCAGCCCCAGCATTTT. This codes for CATSTGTVNSNQPQHF.

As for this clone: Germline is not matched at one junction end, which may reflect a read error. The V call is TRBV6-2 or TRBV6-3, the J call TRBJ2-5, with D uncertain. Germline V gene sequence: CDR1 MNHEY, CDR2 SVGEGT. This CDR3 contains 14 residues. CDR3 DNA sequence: TGTGCCAGCAGCCCACAACCTGACAAAGACACCCAGTACTTC. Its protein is CASSPQPDKDTQYF.

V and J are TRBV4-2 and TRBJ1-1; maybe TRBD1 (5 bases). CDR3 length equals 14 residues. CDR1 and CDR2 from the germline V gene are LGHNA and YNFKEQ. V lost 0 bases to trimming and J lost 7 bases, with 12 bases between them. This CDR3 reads CASSQEFREVEAFF. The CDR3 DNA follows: TGTGCCAGCAGCCAAGAGTTCAGGGAGGTTGAAGCTTTCTTT.

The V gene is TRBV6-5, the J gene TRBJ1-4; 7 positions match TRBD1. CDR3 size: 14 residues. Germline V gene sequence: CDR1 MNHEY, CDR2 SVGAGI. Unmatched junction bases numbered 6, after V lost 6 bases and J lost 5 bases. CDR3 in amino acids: CASSRQGPNEKLFF. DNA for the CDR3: TGTGCCAGCAGCCGACAGGGTCCAAATGAAAAACTGTTTTTT.

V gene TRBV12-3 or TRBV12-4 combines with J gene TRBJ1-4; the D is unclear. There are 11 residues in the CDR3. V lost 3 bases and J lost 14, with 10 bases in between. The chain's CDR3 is CASSLGVSLFF. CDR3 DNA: TGTGCCAGCAGTTTGGGAGTGTCGCTGTTTTTT.

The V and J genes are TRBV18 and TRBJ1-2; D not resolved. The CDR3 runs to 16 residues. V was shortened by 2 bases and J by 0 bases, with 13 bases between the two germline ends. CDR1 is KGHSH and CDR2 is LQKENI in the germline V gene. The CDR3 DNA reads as TGTGCCAGCTCACCATCTCCCGCAACGGCTAACTATGGCTACACCTTC. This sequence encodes CASSPSPATANYGYTF. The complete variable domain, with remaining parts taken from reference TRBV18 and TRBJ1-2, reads NAGVMQNPRHLVRRRGQEARLRCSPMKGHSHVYWYRQLPEEGLKFMVYLQKENIIDESGMPKERFSAEFPKEGPSILRIQQVVRGDSAAYFCASSPSPATANYGYTFGSGTRLTVV.

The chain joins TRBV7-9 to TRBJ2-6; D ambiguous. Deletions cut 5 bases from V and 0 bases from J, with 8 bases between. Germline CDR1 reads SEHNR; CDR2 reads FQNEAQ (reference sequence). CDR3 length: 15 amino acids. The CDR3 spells CASSIQLSGANVLTF. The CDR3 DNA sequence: TGTGCCAGCAGCATACAGCTCTCTGGGGCCAACGTCCTGACTTTC.

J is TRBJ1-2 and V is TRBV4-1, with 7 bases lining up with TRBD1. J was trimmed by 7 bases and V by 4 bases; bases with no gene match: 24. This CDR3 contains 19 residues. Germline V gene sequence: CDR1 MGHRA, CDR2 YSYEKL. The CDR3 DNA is TGCGCCAGCAGCCCAGATGACTCGGAACTGGGACAGTTTATTGGTGGCTACACCTTC. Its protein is CASSPDDSELGQFIGGYTF.

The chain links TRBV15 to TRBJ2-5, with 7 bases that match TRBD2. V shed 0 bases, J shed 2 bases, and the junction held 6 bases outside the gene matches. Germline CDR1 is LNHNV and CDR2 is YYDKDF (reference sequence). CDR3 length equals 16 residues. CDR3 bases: TGTGCCACCAGCAGAGACGGGAGGAGGGGTCAAGAGACCCAGTACTTC. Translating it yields CATSRDGRRGQETQYF. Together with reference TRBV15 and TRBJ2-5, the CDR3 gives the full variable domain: DAMVIQNPRYQVTQFGKPVTLSCSQTLNHNVMYWYQQKSSQAPKLLFHYYDKDFNNEADTPDNFQSRRPNTSFCFLDIRSPGLGDTAMYLCATSRDGRRGQETQYFGPGTRLLVL.

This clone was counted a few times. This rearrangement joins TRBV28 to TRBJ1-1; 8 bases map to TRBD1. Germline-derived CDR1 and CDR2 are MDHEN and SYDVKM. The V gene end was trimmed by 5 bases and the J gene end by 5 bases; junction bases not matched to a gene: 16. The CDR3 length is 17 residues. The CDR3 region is CASSRTRTGSVRTEAFF. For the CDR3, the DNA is TGTGCCAGCAGTCGCACCCGGACAGGGAGCGTCCGGACTGAAGCTTTCTTT.

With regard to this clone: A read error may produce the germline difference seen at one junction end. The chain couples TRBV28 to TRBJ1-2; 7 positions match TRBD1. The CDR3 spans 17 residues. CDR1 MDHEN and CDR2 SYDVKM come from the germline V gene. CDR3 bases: TGTGCCAGCAGCTTATGGGGGGACAGCGAAATGTACTATGGCTACACCTTC. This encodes CASSLWGDSEMYYGYTF.

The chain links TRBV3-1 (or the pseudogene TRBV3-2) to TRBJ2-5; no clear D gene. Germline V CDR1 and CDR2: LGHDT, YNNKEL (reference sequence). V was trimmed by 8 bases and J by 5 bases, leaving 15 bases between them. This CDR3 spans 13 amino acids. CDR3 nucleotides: TGTGCCAGCCAGTTTCTAGAACGGGAGACCCAGTACTTC. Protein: CASQFLERETQYF.

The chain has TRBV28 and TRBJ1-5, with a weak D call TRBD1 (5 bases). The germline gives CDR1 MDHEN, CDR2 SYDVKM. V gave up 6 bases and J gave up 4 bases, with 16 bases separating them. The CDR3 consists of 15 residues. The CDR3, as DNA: TGTGCCAGCAGCCCTCCGGGCTCAGGGAATCAGCCCCAGCATTTT. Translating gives CASSPPGSGNQPQHF.

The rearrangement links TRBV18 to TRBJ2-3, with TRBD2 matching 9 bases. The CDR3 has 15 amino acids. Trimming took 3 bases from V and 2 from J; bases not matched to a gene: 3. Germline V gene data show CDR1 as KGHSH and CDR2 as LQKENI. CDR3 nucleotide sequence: TGTGCCAGCTCACCGCGGACTAGCGCCACAGATACGCAGTATTTT. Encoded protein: CASSPRTSATDTQYF.

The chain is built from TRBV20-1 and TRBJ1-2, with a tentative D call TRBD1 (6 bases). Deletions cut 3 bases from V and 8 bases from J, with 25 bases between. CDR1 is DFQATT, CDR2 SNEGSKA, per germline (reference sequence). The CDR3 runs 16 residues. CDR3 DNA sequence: TGCAGTGCTAGTCAGGGGCAGGGTGTTCCCCCTCGCGGCTACACCTTC. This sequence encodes CSASQGQGVPPRGYTF.

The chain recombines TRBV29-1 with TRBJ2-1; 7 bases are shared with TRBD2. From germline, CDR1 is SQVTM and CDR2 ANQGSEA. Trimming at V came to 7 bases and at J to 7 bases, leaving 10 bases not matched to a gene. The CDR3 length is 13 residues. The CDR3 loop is CSAHRGRGNEQFF. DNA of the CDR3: TGCAGCGCCCACCGGGGGAGGGGAAATGAGCAGTTCTTC.

The CDR3 DNA is TGTGCCAGCAGCCATTCGTGGGGGGCTGGCACTGAAGCTTTCTTT. Residues: CASSHSWGAGTEAFF. The chain combines TRBV27 with TRBJ1-1; perhaps TRBD1 as D (6 bases). Germline V gene sequence: CDR1 MNHEY, CDR2 SMNVEV (reference sequence). There are 15 residues in the CDR3. V was shortened by 6 bases and J by 4 bases, with 18 bases between the two germline ends.

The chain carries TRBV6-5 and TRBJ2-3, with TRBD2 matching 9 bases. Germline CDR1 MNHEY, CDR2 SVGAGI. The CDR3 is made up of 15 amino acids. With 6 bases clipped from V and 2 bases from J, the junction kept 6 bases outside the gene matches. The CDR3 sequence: CASSTTSGSTDTQYF. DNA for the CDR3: TGTGCCAGCAGCACGACTAGCGGATCCACAGATACGCAGTATTTT.

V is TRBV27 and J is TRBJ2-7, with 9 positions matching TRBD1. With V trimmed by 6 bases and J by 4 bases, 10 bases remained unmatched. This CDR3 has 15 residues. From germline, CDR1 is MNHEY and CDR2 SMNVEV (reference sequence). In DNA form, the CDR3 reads TGTGCCAGCAGCTCCCCCGGGACAGGGACATACGAGCAGTACTTC. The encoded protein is CASSSPGTGTYEQYF.

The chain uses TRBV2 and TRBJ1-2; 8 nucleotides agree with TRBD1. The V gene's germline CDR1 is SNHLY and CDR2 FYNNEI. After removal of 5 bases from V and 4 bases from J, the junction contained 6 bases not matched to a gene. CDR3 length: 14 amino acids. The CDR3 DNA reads TGTGCCAGCAGTCCTGGACAGGGTGTCTATGGCTACACCTTC. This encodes CASSPGQGVYGYTF.

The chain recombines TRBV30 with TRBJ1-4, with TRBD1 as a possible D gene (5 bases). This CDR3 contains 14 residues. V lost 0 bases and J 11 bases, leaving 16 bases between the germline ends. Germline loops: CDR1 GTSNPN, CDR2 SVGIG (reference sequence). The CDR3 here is CAWSVVGAAGKLFF. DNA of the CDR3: TGTGCCTGGAGTGTAGTTGGGGCGGCGGGGAAACTGTTTTTT.

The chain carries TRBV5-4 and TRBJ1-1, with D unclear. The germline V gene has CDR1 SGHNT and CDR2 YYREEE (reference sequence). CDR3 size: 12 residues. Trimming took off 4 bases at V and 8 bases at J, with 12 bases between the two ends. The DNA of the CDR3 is TGTGCCAGCAGCATAGGGCCCTCCGAAGCTTTCTTT. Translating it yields CASSIGPSEAFF. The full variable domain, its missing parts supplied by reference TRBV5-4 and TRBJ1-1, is ETGVTQSPTHLIKTRGQQVTLRCSSQSGHNTVSWYQQALGQGPQFIFQYYREEENGRGNFPPRFSGLQFPNYSSELNVNALELDDSALYLCASSIGPSEAFFGQGTRLTVV.